This T cell receptor (beta chain) was recorded in a study of a mutant IDH1 vaccine in newly diagnosed glioma. In the study overall: Weeks 1, 3, 5, 7, 11, 15, 19 and 23 were when patients received their eight vaccinations.

This sample's time point: week 23, last vaccination. Alongside topical imiquimod, each dose of vaccine comprised 300 ug of mutant IDH1 20-mer peptide. Each of the donors came in with new WHO grade 3 or 4 astrocytomas that were IDH1-mutant and ATRX-lost. The germline V gene has CDR1 SGHVS and CDR2 FQNEAQ. The CDR3 is made up of 15 amino acids. V was clipped by 4 bases and J by 4 bases, with 16 bases between them. Repertoires were generated with immunoSEQ multiplex PCR, while TCRdb's copy carries only in-frame clones and drops some. The repertoire includes approximately 66,000 clones, under 90% of them detected once, and 10% to 15% sits in the top ten. As regards this clone: Its antigen is not known.

The TCR was taken from a man aged 18 to 29 with glioma. The V and J genes are TRBV7-8 and TRBJ1-1, with no clear D. This material consisted of PBMCs, taken from a glioma patient whose treatment included an IDH1 peptide vaccine. CDR3 DNA: TGTGCCAGCAGCTCTCTCGCGTTGGCCAGCACTGAAGCTTTCTTT. It specifies CASSSLALASTEAFF.